These 27 T cell receptor beta chains were sequenced from one sample in a study of cytomegalovirus exposure and HLA in healthy donors. Vbeta (60) and Jbeta (13) primers were used in the PCR. TCRdb keeps only in-frame clones here, not all; method: immunoSEQ multiplex PCR. In the table there are around 210,000 clones, over 75% of which are singletons. Sample: PBMCs. All receptors derive from a woman aged 25 to 45 in good health and CMV-seronegative.

The V and J genes are TRBV15 and TRBJ1-1; no clear D gene. The germline V gene has CDR1 LNHNV and CDR2 YYDKDF (reference sequence). Trimming removed 5 bases from V and 8 bases from J, with 12 bases in between. The CDR3 is 12 amino acids. CDR3 sequence: CATSAGWEEAFF. CDR3 DNA: TGTGCCACCAGCGCGGGATGGGAGGAAGCTTTCTTT.

This clone showed up just a few times. The chain employs TRBV5-6 and TRBJ1-2; 8 bases are shared with TRBD1. This CDR3 has 16 amino acids. CDR1 and CDR2 (germline): SGHDT, YYEEEE. Trimming at V came to 1 base and at J to 4 bases, leaving 9 bases not matched to a gene. CDR3 protein: CASSLRQGAIPYGYTF. The DNA of the CDR3 is TGTGCCAGCAGCTTGAGGCAGGGGGCGATACCCTATGGCTACACCTTC. Full variable domain (remainder filled in from reference TRBV5-6 and TRBJ1-2): DAGVTQSPTHLIKTRGQQVTLRCSPKSGHDTVSWYQQALGQGPQFIFQYYEEEERQRGNFPDRFSGHQFPNYSSELNVNALLLGDSALYLCASSLRQGAIPYGYTFGSGTRLTVV.

The CDR3 sequence is CASSADYHLHF. CDR3 sequence (DNA): TGTGCCAGTAGTGCGGATTATCACCTCCACTTT. The chain combines TRBV19 with TRBJ1-6; D ambiguous. With 5 bases removed from V and 15 bases from J, the gap between germline ends came to 11 bases. Germline assignment: CDR1 LNHDA and CDR2 SQIVND (reference sequence). This CDR3 has 11 amino acids.

This rearrangement joins TRBV4-1 to TRBJ2-3; D call uncertain. Looked up from germline, CDR1 is MGHRA and CDR2 is YSYEKL. V lost 3 bases and J lost 12, with 16 bases in between. This CDR3 region has 13 residues. The CDR3: CASSHSTLQRQYF. Here the CDR3 DNA reads TGCGCCAGCAGCCACAGTACCTTACAGAGACAGTATTTT.

The chain carries TRBV5-1 and TRBJ1-1; tentatively, D is TRBD1 (5 bases). From germline, CDR1 is SGHRS and CDR2 YFSETQ. The length of the CDR3 is 15 residues. The ends were cut back, 2 bases at V and 1 base at J, with 12 bases in the middle. The CDR3 nucleotides are TGCGCCAGCAGCTTTCCAGGGCCGGGGAACACTGAAGCTTTCTTT. Translated: CASSFPGPGNTEAFF.

The rearrangement uses TRBV28 and TRBJ2-5, with 14 positions matching TRBD2. This CDR3 has 18 amino acids. Germline assignment: CDR1 MDHEN and CDR2 SYDVKM. V shed 5 bases and J 4 bases; nucleotides not matched to a gene: 12. The chain's CDR3 is CASSPPGLAGERGETQYF. As DNA, the CDR3 is TGTGCCAGCAGTCCGCCGGGACTAGCGGGAGAGCGGGGAGAGACCCAGTACTTC.

J is TRBJ2-1 and V is TRBV6-6; D remains unclear. The V gene's germline CDR1 is MNHNY and CDR2 SVGAGI (reference sequence). Trimming took off 5 bases at V and 3 bases at J, with 11 bases between the two ends. The CDR3 extends over 14 amino acids. The CDR3 region is CASSALADYNEQFF. CDR3 DNA: TGTGCCAGCAGTGCTTTAGCAGACTACAATGAGCAGTTCTTC.

This sequence joins TRBV7-8 and TRBJ1-2; TRBD1 matches 7 bases. The CDR3 covers 16 residues. From germline, CDR1 is SGHVS and CDR2 FQNEAQ. J lost 6 bases, V lost 1 base, and 11 bases had no gene match. This chain's CDR3 is CASSLVGQPFVDGYTF. CDR3 DNA: TGTGCCAGCAGCTTAGTGGGACAGCCTTTTGTTGATGGCTACACCTTC. The entire variable domain, with the rest obtained from reference TRBV7-8 and TRBJ1-2, is as follows: GAGVSQSPRYKVAKRGQDVALRCDPISGHVSLFWYQQALGQGPEFLTYFQNEAQLDKSGLPSDRFFAERPEGSVSTLKIQRTQQEDSAVYLCASSLVGQPFVDGYTFGSGTRLTVV.

The rearrangement joins TRBV7-9 to TRBJ2-3; D may be TRBD1 (6 bases). The CDR3 is made up of 15 amino acids. Germline values: CDR1 SEHNR, CDR2 FQNEAQ (reference sequence). The V gene lost 2 bases and the J gene lost 4 bases, with 13 bases spanning the gap. CDR3 region: CASSLRGQPSDTQYF. DNA for the CDR3: TGTGCCAGCAGCTTACGGGGACAACCCTCAGATACGCAGTATTTT.

The chain has TRBV2 and TRBJ2-7, with D possibly being TRBD1 (5 bases). This CDR3 is 15 amino acids long. Germline values: CDR1 SNHLY, CDR2 FYNNEI. V lost 6 bases to trimming and J lost 4 bases, with 19 bases between them. CDR3 loop: CASSVTVENLYEQYF. CDR3 sequence (DNA): TGTGCCAGCAGCGTGACAGTGGAGAACCTATACGAGCAGTACTTC. Complete variable domain (other parts from reference TRBV2 and TRBJ2-7): EPEVTQTPSHQVTQMGQEVILRCVPISNHLYFYWYRQILGQKVEFLVSFYNNEISEKSEIFDDQFSVERPDGSNFTLKIRSTKLEDSAMYFCASSVTVENLYEQYFGPGTRLTVT.

The J gene is TRBJ2-7, the V gene TRBV7-2, with 10 bases that match TRBD1. The CDR3 loop spans 16 amino acids. Germline trimming cut 4 bases from V and 2 bases from J; bases unmatched to any gene: 8. The germline V gene encodes CDR1 SGHTA and CDR2 FQGNSA. The CDR3 sequence: CASSSPPGTGAYEQYF. The CDR3 nucleotides are TGTGCCAGCAGCTCCCCTCCAGGGACAGGGGCCTACGAGCAGTACTTC.

This chain connects TRBV6-1 to TRBJ2-7, with a possible D match to TRBD1 (5 bases). The V end was cut by 6 bases, the J end by 4 bases, with 13 bases between. The CDR3 consists of 13 residues. Germline V gene data show CDR1 as MNHNS and CDR2 as SASEGT. As DNA, the CDR3 is TGTGCCAGCAGCCTCGACAGCGATTACGAGCAGTACTTC. The encoded protein is CASSLDSDYEQYF.

The V and J genes are TRBV5-4 and TRBJ2-5; maybe TRBD1 (5 bases). Germline V CDR1 and CDR2: SGHNT, YYREEE (reference sequence). This CDR3 spans 14 amino acids. V was trimmed by 9 bases and J by 0 bases, leaving 15 bases between them. The CDR3 loop reads CAIQRTLYQETQYF. CDR3 sequence (DNA): TGTGCCATCCAAAGGACACTGTACCAAGAGACCCAGTACTTC.

This chain links TRBV7-2 with TRBJ1-2; D is unclear. V was cut by 5 bases and J by 2 bases, with 12 bases left in between. The germline CDR1 and CDR2 sequences are SGHTA and FQGNSA. The CDR3 is made up of 14 amino acids. The CDR3 loop is CASSPQRINYGYTF. DNA of the CDR3: TGTGCCAGCAGCCCCCAGCGGATAAACTATGGCTACACCTTC.

The chain couples TRBV5-6 to TRBJ1-2; the match to TRBD1 covers 8 bases. The ends lost 2 bases at V and 4 bases at J; junction bases unmatched: 7. CDR1 and CDR2 (germline): SGHDT, YYEEEE. The CDR3 totals 15 residues. CDR3 sequence reads: CASSLGDRGLYGYTF. The CDR3 DNA sequence: TGTGCCAGCAGCTTAGGAGACAGGGGCCTCTATGGCTACACCTTC.

As concerns this clone: The junction differs from germline at one of its ends, possibly a read error. The sample contains more than one DNA sequence encoding this CDR3. The chain couples TRBV5-4 to TRBJ1-3; tentative D call: TRBD1 (6 bases). Germline CDR1 reads SGHNT; CDR2 reads YYREEE (reference sequence). CDR3 length: 16 residues. The CDR3 here is CASSLRGGFAGNTIYF. The CDR3 DNA reads as TGCGCCAGCAGCTTGAGGGGGGGATTCGCTGGAAACACCATATATTTT.

This clone was recorded once. The V call is TRBV18, the J call TRBJ2-7; no reliable D call. CDR1 and CDR2 (germline): KGHSH, LQKENI. The CDR3 loop spans 13 amino acids. V was shortened by 3 bases and J by 7 bases, with 13 bases between the two germline ends. The CDR3 DNA follows: TGTGCCAGCTCACCCACCCCCCTCCGGGAGCAGTACTTC. Residues: CASSPTPLREQYF. Combining the CDR3 with reference TRBV18 and TRBJ2-7 gives the whole variable domain NAGVMQNPRHLVRRRGQEARLRCSPMKGHSHVYWYRQLPEEGLKFMVYLQKENIIDESGMPKERFSAEFPKEGPSILRIQQVVRGDSAAYFCASSPTPLREQYFGPGTRLTVT.

As to this clone: This specimen includes other DNA sequences encoding the same CDR3. The chain couples TRBV7-9 to TRBJ2-4; 8 bases map to TRBD1. With 5 bases clipped from V and 8 bases from J, the junction kept 8 bases outside the gene matches. Germline assignment: CDR1 SEHNR and CDR2 FQNEAQ (reference sequence). The CDR3 runs 14 residues. CDR3 in amino acids: CASSQGQGKDIQYF. The CDR3 DNA reads as TGTGCCAGCAGCCAAGGACAGGGAAAGGACATTCAGTACTTC.

The CDR3, as DNA: TGCGCCAGCAGCTTGGTTGGAGCTGACGGGGAGCTGTTTTTT. This sequence encodes CASSLVGADGELFF. J is TRBJ2-2 and V is TRBV5-1; D is ambiguous. The CDR3 runs to 14 residues. Trimming took 0 bases from V and 7 from J, leaving 10 bases between them. Looked up from germline, CDR1 is SGHRS and CDR2 is YFSETQ.

This clone was observed a handful of times. The V gene is TRBV5-4, the J gene TRBJ1-6; the match to TRBD1 covers 8 bases. Germline CDR1 and CDR2: SGHNT and YYREEE (reference sequence). V lost 4 bases and J lost 0; bases outside the gene matches: 12. The CDR3 consists of 19 residues. The CDR3 nucleotides read TGTGCCAGCAGCCCGCGGGACAGGCCTTCGAGCTCCTATAATTCACCCCTCCACTTT. Its translation is CASSPRDRPSSSYNSPLHF.

The rearrangement joins TRBV7-9 to TRBJ2-3; TRBD2 matches at 11 bases. CDR1 is SEHNR, CDR2 FQNEAQ, per germline (reference sequence). The CDR3 has 15 amino acids. V trimming: 5 bases; J trimming: 4 bases; junction bases outside the gene matches: 5. CDR3 sequence (DNA): TGTGCCAGCAGCCTACTAGCGGGGGACCCAGATACGCAGTATTTT. Encoded protein: CASSLLAGDPDTQYF.

V is TRBV6-6 and J is TRBJ1-2; D is perhaps TRBD1 (6 bases). CDR1 and CDR2 (germline): MNHNY, SVGAGI (reference sequence). Trimming took off 0 bases at V and 8 bases at J, with 16 bases between the two ends. The CDR3 has 15 amino acids. In nucleotides, the CDR3 is TGTGCCAGCAGTTACTCGATTTTGAGGGGGGGAGGCTACACCTTC. This gives the protein CASSYSILRGGGYTF.

CDR3 in amino acids: CASSLLQGTETQYF. Here the CDR3 DNA reads TGCGCCAGCAGCTTATTACAGGGGACGGAGACCCAGTACTTC. The chain employs TRBV5-1 and TRBJ2-5, with 7 bases lining up with TRBD1. The CDR3 contains 14 residues. CDR1 and CDR2 from the germline V gene are SGHRS and YFSETQ. J lost 5 bases, V lost 2 bases, and 6 bases had no gene match. The full variable domain, completed using reference TRBV5-1 and TRBJ2-5, is KAGVTQTPRYLIKTRGQQVTLSCSPISGHRSVSWYQQTPGQGLQFLFEYFSETQRNKGNFPGRFSGRQFSNSRSEMNVSTLELGDSALYLCASSLLQGTETQYFGPGTRLLVL.

The table lists this clone with a few counts. The rearrangement joins TRBV2 to TRBJ2-2; possibly TRBD2 for D (5 bases). Trimming took 7 bases from V and 4 from J, leaving 13 bases between them. CDR1 is SNHLY and CDR2 is FYNNEI in the germline V gene. The CDR3 has 14 amino acids. CDR3 amino acids: CASKLGTFTGELFF. In DNA form, the CDR3 reads TGTGCCAGCAAACTAGGAACATTCACCGGGGAGCTGTTTTTT. The full variable domain, completed using reference TRBV2 and TRBJ2-2, is EPEVTQTPSHQVTQMGQEVILRCVPISNHLYFYWYRQILGQKVEFLVSFYNNEISEKSEIFDDQFSVERPDGSNFTLKIRSTKLEDSAMYFCASKLGTFTGELFFGEGSRLTVL.

This chain connects TRBV7-3 to TRBJ2-2, with TRBD1 identical over 7 bases. Germline CDR1 SGHTA, CDR2 FQGTGA. This CDR3 comprises 15 residues. V trimming: 5 bases; J trimming: 6 bases; junction bases outside the gene matches: 9. CDR3 DNA: TGTGCCAGCAGCACTCAGGGGGATTGGGCCGGGGAGCTGTTTTTT. This gives the protein CASSTQGDWAGELFF.

The genes are TRBV5-6 and TRBJ2-1; D is uncertain. Per the germline V gene, CDR1 is SGHDT and CDR2 is YYEEEE. The V gene lost 3 bases and the J gene lost 7 bases, with 8 bases spanning the gap. This CDR3 region has 12 residues. In DNA form, the CDR3 reads TGTGCCAGCAGCTACAATGAAAATGAGCAGTTCTTC. Residues: CASSYNENEQFF.

The chain recombines TRBV5-1 with TRBJ2-7, with 8 nucleotides matching TRBD1. Germline V gene lookup returns CDR1 SGHRS and CDR2 YFSETQ. V lost 0 bases to trimming and J lost 0 bases; unmatched junction nucleotides: 2. This CDR3 comprises 15 residues. The CDR3 reads CASSLDGQGSYEQYF. CDR3 DNA sequence: TGCGCCAGCAGCTTGGACGGACAGGGCTCCTACGAGCAGTACTTC.